What follows is one TCR beta chain and its context. In the original workflow: Reference gene primers were amplified, and this amplification served to estimate nucleated cell counts. The repertoire was sequenced with immunoSEQ multiplex PCR; TCRdb's copy has only in-frame clones and lacks some. V and J calls and clone size are those listed in that table; D and trimming were worked out from the DNA. The data contain about 190,000 clones, more than 70% of them seen just once; the ten biggest clones take up 5% to 7.5%. This sample is part of a study of blood T cell repertoires in COVID-19. Study background: Spain, Italy and the United States supplied samples that represented acute and convalescent COVID-19. The cDNA or gDNA used as material had been derived from T cells, B-cell-depleted T cells, or PBMCs.

V lost 4 bases and J lost 5, with 14 bases in between. Germline V gene lookup returns CDR1 MNHEY and CDR2 SVGEGT. The CDR3 runs 14 residues. This clonotype originated in a woman between 35 and 50 years old who had recovered from COVID-19. This chain connects TRBV6-2 or TRBV6-3 to TRBJ2-5; weak D call: TRBD1 (6 bases). Sequenced: peripheral blood. CDR3 residues: CASSSGVWSETQYF. The DNA of the CDR3 is TGTGCCAGCAGTTCAGGGGTTTGGTCGGAGACCCAGTACTTC.